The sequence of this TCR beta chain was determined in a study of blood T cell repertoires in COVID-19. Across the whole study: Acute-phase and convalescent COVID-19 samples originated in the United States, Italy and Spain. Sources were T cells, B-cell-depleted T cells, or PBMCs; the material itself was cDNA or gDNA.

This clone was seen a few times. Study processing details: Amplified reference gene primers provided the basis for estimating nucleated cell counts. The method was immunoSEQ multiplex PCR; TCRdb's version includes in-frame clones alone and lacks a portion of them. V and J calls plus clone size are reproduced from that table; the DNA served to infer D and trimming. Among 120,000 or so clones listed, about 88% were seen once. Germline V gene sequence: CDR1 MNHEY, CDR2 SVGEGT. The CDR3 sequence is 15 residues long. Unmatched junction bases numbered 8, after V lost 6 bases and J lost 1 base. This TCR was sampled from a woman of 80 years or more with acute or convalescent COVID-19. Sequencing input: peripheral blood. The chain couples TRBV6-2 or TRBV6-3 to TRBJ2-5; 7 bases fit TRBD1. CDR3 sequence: CASSPRQGLQETQYF. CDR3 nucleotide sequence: TGTGCCAGCAGCCCCCGACAGGGCCTCCAAGAGACCCAGTACTTC.